The next 2 T cell receptor beta chains were all read from a single sample in a study of T cell responses to AZD1222 COVID-19 vaccine. Profiling relied on immunoSEQ multiplex PCR, and the TCRdb table lists in-frame clones only, not all of them. The table lists over 150,000 clones, around 89% of them singletons. The sample was peripheral blood, taken 28 days after the second AZD1222 dose. Every receptor here comes from an adult who received the AZD1222 COVID-19 vaccine.

V usage is TRBV14 and J usage is TRBJ1-1; D might be TRBD1 (6 bases). Trimming left V 4 bases short and J 1 base short, with 16 bases between. The CDR3 totals 16 residues. CDR1 is SGHDN and CDR2 is FVKESK in the germline V gene. CDR3 sequence reads: CASSRVRLRGNTEAFF. The CDR3 bases are TGTGCCAGCAGCCGCGTGCGGCTCAGGGGGAACACTGAAGCTTTCTTT.

In its sample, this clone was seen a few times. V usage is TRBV2 and J usage is TRBJ1-6; D uncertain. Germline CDR1 is SNHLY and CDR2 is FYNNEI. This CDR3 has 15 amino acids. Trimming shortened V by 7 bases and J by 6 bases, and 16 bases separated the two germline ends. CDR3 amino acids: CASIAFDIFNSPLHF. DNA for the CDR3: TGTGCCAGCATTGCGTTTGACATTTTTAATTCACCCCTCCACTTT.